A selection of T cell receptor beta chains follows, all from one sample in a study of beta chain features in type 1 diabetes. The assay was immunoSEQ multiplex PCR, and TCRdb's table has in-frame clones only and misses some. The sample gives hundreds of thousands of clones, roughly an eighth of which show up once; 0.035% to 0.04% is in the top ten. The sample comprised naive CD4+ T cells from blood. These receptors were taken from a man aged 18 to 29 with type 1 diabetes. Each CDR3 is given with its conserved first and last residue. D genes are given only for firm matches. Size is omitted from some rows. Given values are once, few, many or a class for expanded clones.

abundance	j_gene	d_gene	v_gene	CDR3aa	CDR3nt
few	TRBJ2-3	NA	TRBV7-3	CASSLGATDTQYF	TGTGCCAGCAGCTTAGGAGCCACAGATACGCAGTATTTT
few	TRBJ2-7	NA	TRBV6-1	CASSERGARDEQYF	TGTGCCAGCAGCGAAAGGGGTGCAAGGGACGAGCAGTACTTC
NA	TRBJ2-2	NA	TRBV28	CASSWRRSGELFF	TGTGCCAGCAGTTGGAGGCGCAGCGGGGAGCTGTTTTTT
few	TRBJ2-5	NA	TRBV18	CASSRRAQETQYF	TGTGCCAGCTCACGGAGAGCACAAGAGACCCAGTACTTC
NA	TRBJ1-2	NA	TRBV30	CAWSRLSSDGYTF	TGTGCCTGGAGTCGGCTTTCTTCGGACGGCTACACCTTC
NA	TRBJ1-1	NA	TRBV19	CASTLTGDGEAFF	TGTGCCAGTACCTTAACAGGTGATGGAGAAGCTTTCTTT
NA	TRBJ1-1	NA	TRBV12-5	CASGVRDDTEAFF	TGTGCTAGTGGTGTCCGGGATGACACTGAAGCTTTCTTT
NA	TRBJ1-5	TRBD1	TRBV2	CASSGQGKMPQHF	TGTGCCAGCAGCGGACAGGGAAAAATGCCCCAGCATTTT
NA	TRBJ1-1	NA	TRBV2	CASSRDTEAFF	TGTGCCAGCAGTCGGGACACTGAAGCTTTCTTT
few	TRBJ1-5	TRBD1	TRBV30	CAWSVTTGGTPQHF	TGTGCCTGGAGTGTTACGACAGGGGGCACGCCCCAGCATTTT
NA	TRBJ2-7	NA	TRBV21-1	CASIKLGNDEQYF	TGTGCCAGCATCAAACTAGGGAACGACGAGCAGTACTTC
few	TRBJ2-1	NA	TRBV7-9	CASSSQGNNEQFF	TGTGCCAGCAGCTCCCAGGGGAACAATGAGCAGTTCTTC
NA	TRBJ2-1	NA	TRBV6-5	CASSYAHVRTNEQFF	TGTGCCAGCAGTTACGCGCACGTAAGAACCAATGAGCAGTTCTTC
few	TRBJ2-5	TRBD2	TRBV9	CASSARLAGQETQYF	TGTGCCAGCAGCGCCCGACTAGCCGGGCAAGAGACCCAGTACTTC
NA	TRBJ2-3	TRBD2	TRBV4-1	CASSQALAGPDTQYF	TGCGCCAGCAGCCAAGCACTAGCGGGGCCAGATACGCAGTATTTT
NA	TRBJ2-5	TRBD1	TRBV6-6	CASNRGQTETQYF	TGTGCCAGCAACCGGGGACAGACAGAGACCCAGTACTTC
NA	TRBJ1-5	NA	TRBV4-2	CASSQDSGGGSNQPQHF	TGTGCCAGCAGCCAAGACTCGGGTGGGGGTAGCAATCAGCCCCAGCATTTT
NA	TRBJ2-1	NA	TRBV30	CGGSPLFGNEQFF	TGTGGAGGGAGCCCGCTTTTTGGAAATGAGCAGTTCTTC
NA	TRBJ2-5	NA	TRBV25-1	CASSAPGRETQYF	TGTGCCAGCAGTGCGCCAGGTCGGGAGACCCAGTACTTC
NA	TRBJ2-5	NA	TRBV9	CASSVDPGETQYF	TGTGCCAGCAGCGTAGACCCGGGAGAGACCCAGTACTTC